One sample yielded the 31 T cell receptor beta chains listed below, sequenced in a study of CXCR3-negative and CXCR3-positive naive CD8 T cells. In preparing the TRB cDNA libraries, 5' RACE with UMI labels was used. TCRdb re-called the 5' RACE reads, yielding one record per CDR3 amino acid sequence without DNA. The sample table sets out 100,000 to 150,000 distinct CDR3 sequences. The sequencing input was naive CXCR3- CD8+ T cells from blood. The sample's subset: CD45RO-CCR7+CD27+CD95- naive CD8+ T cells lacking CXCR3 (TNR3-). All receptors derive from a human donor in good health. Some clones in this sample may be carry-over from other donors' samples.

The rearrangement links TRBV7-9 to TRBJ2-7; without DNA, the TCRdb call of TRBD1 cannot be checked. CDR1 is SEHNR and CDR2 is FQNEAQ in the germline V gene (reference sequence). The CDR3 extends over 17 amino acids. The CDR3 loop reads CASSPRKGGALETEQYF.

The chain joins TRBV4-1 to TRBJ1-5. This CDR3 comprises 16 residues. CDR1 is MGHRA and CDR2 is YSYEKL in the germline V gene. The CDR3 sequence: CASSQGETAPNQPQHF.

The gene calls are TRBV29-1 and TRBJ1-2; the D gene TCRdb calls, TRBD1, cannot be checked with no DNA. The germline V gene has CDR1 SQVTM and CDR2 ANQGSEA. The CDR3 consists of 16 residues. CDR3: CSSEPPWDSINYGYTF.

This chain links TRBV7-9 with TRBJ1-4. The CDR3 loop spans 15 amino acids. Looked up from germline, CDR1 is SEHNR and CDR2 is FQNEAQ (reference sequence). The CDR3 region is CASSSERRLFEKLFF.

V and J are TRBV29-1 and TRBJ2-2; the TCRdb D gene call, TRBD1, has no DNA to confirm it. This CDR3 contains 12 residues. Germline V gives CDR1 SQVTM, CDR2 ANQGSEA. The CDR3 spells CSVTGTTGELFF.

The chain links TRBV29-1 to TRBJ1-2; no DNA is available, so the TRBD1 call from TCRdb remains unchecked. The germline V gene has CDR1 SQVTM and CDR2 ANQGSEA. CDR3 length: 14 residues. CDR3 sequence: CSAPSPGQGFGYTF.

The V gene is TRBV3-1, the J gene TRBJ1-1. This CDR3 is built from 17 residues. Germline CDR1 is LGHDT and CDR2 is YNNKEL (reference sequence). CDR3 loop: CASSQEIPWKPNTEAFF.

CDR3 loop: CASRPTSGLSYEQYF. The chain couples TRBV7-9 to TRBJ2-7; without DNA, the TCRdb call of TRBD2 cannot be checked. The germline V gene encodes CDR1 SEHNR and CDR2 FQNEAQ (reference sequence). This CDR3 contains 15 residues.

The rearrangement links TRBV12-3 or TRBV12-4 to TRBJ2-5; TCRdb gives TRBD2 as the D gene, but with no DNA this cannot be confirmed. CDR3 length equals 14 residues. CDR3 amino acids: CASSDAGPLETQYF.

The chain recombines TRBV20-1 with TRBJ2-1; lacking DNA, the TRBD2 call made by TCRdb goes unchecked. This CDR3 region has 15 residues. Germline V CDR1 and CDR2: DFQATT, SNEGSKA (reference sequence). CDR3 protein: CSASAGLALYNEQFF.

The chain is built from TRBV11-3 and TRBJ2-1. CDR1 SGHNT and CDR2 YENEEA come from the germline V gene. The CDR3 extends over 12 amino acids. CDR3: CASSSSSNEQFF.

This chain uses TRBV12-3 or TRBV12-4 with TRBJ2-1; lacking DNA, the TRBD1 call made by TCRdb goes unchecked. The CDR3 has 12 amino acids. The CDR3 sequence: CASSRGAYEQFF.

The CDR3 is CSAKDPGNTEAFF. The genes are TRBV20-1 and TRBJ1-1; TCRdb's D call, TRBD1, is unchecked because there is no DNA. The CDR3 has 13 amino acids. CDR1 is DFQATT and CDR2 is SNEGSKA in the germline V gene (reference sequence).

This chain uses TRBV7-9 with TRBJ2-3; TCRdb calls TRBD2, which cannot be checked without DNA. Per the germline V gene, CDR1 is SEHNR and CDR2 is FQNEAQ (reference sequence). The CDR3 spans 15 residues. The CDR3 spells CASSPLLAGTDTQYF.

This chain's CDR3 is CASSLFVGREKPGELFF. This chain joins TRBV7-6 and TRBJ2-2. CDR3 size: 17 residues. In germline, CDR1 is SGHVS, CDR2 FNYEAQ.

The CDR3: CASSYTPGGVRELFF. The chain carries TRBV13 and TRBJ2-2; the TCRdb D gene call, TRBD2, has no DNA to confirm it. The CDR3 has 15 amino acids. The germline gives CDR1 PRHDT, CDR2 FYEKMQ (reference sequence).

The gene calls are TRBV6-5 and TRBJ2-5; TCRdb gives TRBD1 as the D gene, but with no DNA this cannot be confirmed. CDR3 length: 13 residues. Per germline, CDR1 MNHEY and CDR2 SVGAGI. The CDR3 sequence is CASSSDRGETQYF.

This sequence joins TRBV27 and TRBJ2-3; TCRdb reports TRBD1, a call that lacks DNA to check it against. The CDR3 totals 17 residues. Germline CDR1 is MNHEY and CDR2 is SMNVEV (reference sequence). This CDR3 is CASYERNPGGSTDTQYF.

The CDR3 loop reads CAGGRGPTQRMNTEAFF. The chain recombines TRBV7-3 with TRBJ1-1. This CDR3 has 17 amino acids. Germline V gives CDR1 SGHTA, CDR2 FQGTGA.

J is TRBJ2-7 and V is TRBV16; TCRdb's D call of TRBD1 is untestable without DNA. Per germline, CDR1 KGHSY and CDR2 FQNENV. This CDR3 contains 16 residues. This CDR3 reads CASSQIPDRGLYEQYF.

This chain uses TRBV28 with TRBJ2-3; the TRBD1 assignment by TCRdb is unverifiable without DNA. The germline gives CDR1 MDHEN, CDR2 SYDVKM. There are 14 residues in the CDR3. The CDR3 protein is CASSLIAGTDTQYF.

The CDR3 loop reads CASSLYAQREISDTQYF. The V and J genes are TRBV7-2 and TRBJ2-3; TCRdb reports TRBD2, a call that lacks DNA to check it against. The CDR3 covers 17 residues. From germline, CDR1 is SGHTA and CDR2 FQGNSA.

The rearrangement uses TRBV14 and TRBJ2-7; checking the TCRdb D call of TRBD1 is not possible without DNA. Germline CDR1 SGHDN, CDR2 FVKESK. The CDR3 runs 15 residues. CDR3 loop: CASSQDLRDPYEQYF. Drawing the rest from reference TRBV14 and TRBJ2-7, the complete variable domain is EAGVTQFPSHSVIEKGQTVTLRCDPISGHDNLYWYRRVMGKEIKFLLHFVKESKQDESGMPNNRFLAERTGGTYSTLKVQPAELEDSGVYFCASSQDLRDPYEQYFGPGTRLTVT.

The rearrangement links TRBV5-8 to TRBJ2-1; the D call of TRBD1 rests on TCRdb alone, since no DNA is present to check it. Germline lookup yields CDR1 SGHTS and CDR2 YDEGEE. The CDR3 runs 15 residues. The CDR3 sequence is CASSLVNRVVNEQFF.

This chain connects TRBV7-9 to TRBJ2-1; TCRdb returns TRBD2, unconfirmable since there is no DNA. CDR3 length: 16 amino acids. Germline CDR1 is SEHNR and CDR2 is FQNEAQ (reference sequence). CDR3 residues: CASSSSLAGHYNEQFF.

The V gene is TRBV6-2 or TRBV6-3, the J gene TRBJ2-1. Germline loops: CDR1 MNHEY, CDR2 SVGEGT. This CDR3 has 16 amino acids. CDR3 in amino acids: CASRGFAGSSYNEQFF.

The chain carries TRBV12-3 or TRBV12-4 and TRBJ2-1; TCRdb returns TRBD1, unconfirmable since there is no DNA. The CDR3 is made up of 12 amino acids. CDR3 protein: CASSGAINEQFF.

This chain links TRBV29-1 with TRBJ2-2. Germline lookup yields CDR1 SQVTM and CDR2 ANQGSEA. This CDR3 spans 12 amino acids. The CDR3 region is CSVVGAPGELFF.

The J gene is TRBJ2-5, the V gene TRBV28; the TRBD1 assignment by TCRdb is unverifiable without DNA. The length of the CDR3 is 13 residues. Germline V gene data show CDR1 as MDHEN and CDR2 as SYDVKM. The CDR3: CAIKRGSWGSQYF.

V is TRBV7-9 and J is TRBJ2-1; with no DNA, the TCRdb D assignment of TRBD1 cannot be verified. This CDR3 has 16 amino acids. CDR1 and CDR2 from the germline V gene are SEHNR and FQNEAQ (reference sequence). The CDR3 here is CASSFGPGQLYNEQFF.

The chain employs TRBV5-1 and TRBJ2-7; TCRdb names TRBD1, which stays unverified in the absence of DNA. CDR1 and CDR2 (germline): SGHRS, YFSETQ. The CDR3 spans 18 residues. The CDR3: CASSLAPRTGVNPYEQYF.